A single sample is the source of the 6 T cell receptor beta chains below, sequenced in a study of shared clonotypes between healthy human individuals. TCRdb's table, derived via immunoSEQ multiplex PCR, lists solely in-frame clones and lacks some. Here the sample spans hundreds of thousands of clones, more than 75% being singletons. The sample was memory CD8+ T cells sorted from blood. As to subset: CD45RO+ cells pooled with CCR7-negative TemRA cells. The receptors here all came from a man aged 18 to 29 in good health.

This sequence joins TRBV4-1 and TRBJ2-5; D possibly corresponds to TRBD1 (5 bases). The germline CDR1 and CDR2 sequences are MGHRA and YSYEKL. This CDR3 region has 15 residues. V lost 3 bases to trimming and J lost 6 bases, with 17 bases between them. CDR3 DNA sequence: TGCGCCAGCAGCCATGTATTCCAGGGCACGAAGACCCAGTACTTC. Its translation is CASSHVFQGTKTQYF.

The J gene is TRBJ2-5, the V gene TRBV5-1, with 7 bases lining up with TRBD2. Per germline, CDR1 SGHRS and CDR2 YFSETQ. The CDR3 runs 14 residues. Trimming removed 2 bases from V and 2 bases from J; junction bases left unmatched: 3. As DNA, the CDR3 is TGCGCCAGCAGCTTTACGGGGGGACAAGAGACCCAGTACTTC. Translating it yields CASSFTGGQETQYF.

The genes are TRBV11-2 and TRBJ2-7, with TRBD1 matching 7 bases. This CDR3 region has 16 residues. The V gene's germline CDR1 is SGHAT and CDR2 FQNNGV. J gave up 2 bases and V 5 bases, and 12 bases lay outside the gene matches. The CDR3 spells CASSRMFGTEPYEQYF. The CDR3, as DNA: TGTGCCAGCAGCCGTATGTTCGGGACAGAACCCTACGAGCAGTACTTC.

V is TRBV5-6 and J is TRBJ2-7, with TRBD1 matching 7 bases. The germline V gene has CDR1 SGHDT and CDR2 YYEEEE. V lost 2 bases to trimming and J lost 1 base; unmatched junction nucleotides: 6. The CDR3 length is 15 residues. CDR3 bases: TGTGCCAGCAGCTTCTGGGACAGTAATTCCTACGAGCAGTACTTC. Amino acid sequence: CASSFWDSNSYEQYF.

The chain couples TRBV28 to TRBJ1-2; the D gene is possibly TRBD1 (5 bases). Between the trimmed V and J ends, which lost 6 bases and 0 bases, there was a span of 8 bases. This CDR3 is built from 13 residues. CDR1 MDHEN and CDR2 SYDVKM come from the germline V gene. CDR3 nucleotide sequence: TGTGCCAGCAGAGACAGTCCTAACTATGGCTACACCTTC. Translated: CASRDSPNYGYTF.

The J gene is TRBJ2-5, the V gene TRBV7-6; tentative D call: TRBD1 (6 bases). The CDR3 runs 14 residues. The V gene lost 4 bases and the J gene lost 5 bases, with 14 bases spanning the gap. Per the germline V gene, CDR1 is SGHVS and CDR2 is FNYEAQ. The CDR3 nucleotides read TGTGCCAGCAGCTCAACAACAGGGCGGGAGACCCAGTACTTC. It codes for CASSSTTGRETQYF.